This is a list of T cell receptor beta chains from one sample in a study of response to subunit inactivated influenza vaccine. TCRdb redid the calling of the RT-PCR reads with MiXCR, one entry per CDR3 protein. The sample records roughly 650,000 distinct CDR3 sequences, about 15% being singletons. The sequencing used PBMCs from blood, collected 11 to 12 days after vaccination. The origin of the receptors is a man in his forties or fifties who received an inactivated influenza vaccine. The CDR3 runs from the conserved cysteine through the conserved F or W. The D gene is left open where the match is weak. Some rows have no size entry. The others give once, few or many, or a class for an expanded clone.

size	length	V	D	J	CDR3	DNA
few	14	TRBV9	.	TRBJ2-6	CASSVDNGANVLTF	TGTGCCAGCAGCGTAGATAATGGGGCCAACGTCCTGACTTTC
few	16	TRBV18	.	TRBJ1-6	CASSPPNGRDNSPLHF	TGTGCCAGCTCACCACCTAACGGAAGGGATAATTCACCCCTCCACTTT
.	13	TRBV24-1	.	TRBJ2-7	CATSDRDNYEQYF	TGTGCCACCAGTGACCGGGACAACTACGAGCAGTACTTC
few	13	TRBV14	TRBD1	TRBJ2-5	CASSDRQGKTQYF	TGTGCCAGCAGCGATCGACAGGGAAAGACCCAGTACTTC
few	14	TRBV3-1	TRBD2	TRBJ2-7	CASSQGLAGVGKYF	TGTGCCAGCAGCCAAGGACTAGCGGGAGTGGGGAAGTACTTC
.	13	TRBV10-3	.	TRBJ1-4	CAISVTPGDKLFF	TGTGCCATCAGTGTTACCCCAGGGGACAAACTGTTTTTT
.	14	TRBV20-1	TRBD2	TRBJ2-1	CSAAASGTYNEQFF	TGCAGTGCGGCAGCTAGCGGGACCTACAATGAGCAGTTCTTC
many	14	TRBV12-3/TRBV12-4	.	TRBJ2-5	CASSLDYSPETQYF	TGTGCCAGCAGTTTAGACTACTCCCCAGAGACCCAGTACTTC
.	17	TRBV7-8	TRBD1	TRBJ1-6	CASSLESGGFYNSPLHF	TGTGCCAGCAGCTTAGAGTCAGGGGGATTCTATAATTCACCCCTCCACTTT
.	13	TRBV29-1	.	TRBJ1-2	CSVEDTLEDGYTF	TGCAGCGTGGAAGACACGCTTGAGGATGGCTACACCTTC
many	14	TRBV18	TRBD1	TRBJ2-1	CASSTGSSYNEQFF	TGTGCCAGCTCGACAGGGAGCTCCTACAATGAGCAGTTCTTC
many	14	TRBV20-1	TRBD1	TRBJ2-5	CSAKLDRIQETQYF	TGCAGTGCTAAACTGGACAGGATCCAAGAGACCCAGTACTTC
.	12	TRBV3-1	.	TRBJ2-7	CASSPWGGEQYF	TGTGCCAGCAGCCCGTGGGGCGGGGAGCAGTACTTC
.	15	TRBV5-1	.	TRBJ1-6	CASRWGAQGGSPLHF	TGCGCCAGCAGATGGGGTGCCCAGGGAGGTTCACCCCTCCACTTT
.	15	TRBV20-1	TRBD2	TRBJ2-1	CSARPTSGSSDEQFF	TGCAGTGCTAGACCCACTAGCGGGAGTAGCGATGAGCAGTTCTTC
many	16	TRBV12-3/TRBV12-4	.	TRBJ2-2	CASSLNAGADTGELFF	TGTGCCAGCAGTTTAAATGCAGGGGCAGACACCGGGGAGCTGTTTTTT
many	13	TRBV20-1	.	TRBJ2-6	CSVPVSGANVLTF	TGCAGTGTCCCAGTATCTGGGGCCAACGTCCTGACTTTC
few	18	TRBV4-3	.	TRBJ1-3	CASSQDFVRTVSRNTIYF	TGCGCCAGCAGCCAAGATTTCGTTCGGACTGTCTCTAGAAACACCATATATTTT
few	15	TRBV4-2	.	TRBJ2-5	CASSQELGDRGTQYF	TGTGCCAGCAGCCAAGAACTGGGGGACCGGGGGACCCAGTACTTC
.	18	TRBV27	.	TRBJ2-6	CASSPLAPGPTGANVLTF	TGTGCCAGCAGTCCCCTGGCGCCAGGGCCCACTGGGGCCAACGTCCTGACTTTC
.	16	TRBV20-1	TRBD2	TRBJ2-2	CSARDHLAGVAGELFF	TGCAGTGCTAGAGATCACCTAGCGGGAGTAGCCGGGGAGCTGTTTTTT
.	13	TRBV11-2	.	TRBJ2-7	CASSVTRAYEQYF	TGTGCCAGCAGCGTTACTAGGGCCTACGAGCAGTACTTC
few	15	TRBV20-1	.	TRBJ2-1	CSARDLQGYYNEQFF	TGCAGTGCTAGAGATTTACAGGGTTATTACAATGAGCAGTTCTTC
.	15	TRBV7-2	.	TRBJ1-2	CASSSKVPGNYGYTF	TGTGCCAGCAGCTCCAAAGTTCCCGGTAACTATGGCTACACCTTC
few	14	TRBV12-3/TRBV12-4	.	TRBJ2-1	CASSFSAGPSEQFF	TGTGCCAGCAGTTTTAGTGCGGGGCCGAGTGAGCAGTTCTTC
.	14	TRBV10-3	.	TRBJ2-7	CAISRGQDPYEQYF	TGTGCCATCAGTCGCGGCCAGGACCCGTACGAGCAGTACTTC
.	15	TRBV3-1	.	TRBJ2-7	CASSDTYSRTYEQYF	TGTGCCAGCAGCGACACTTATTCCCGGACCTACGAGCAGTACTTC
.	16	TRBV5-1	.	TRBJ2-2	CASSLAMGASTGELFF	TGCGCCAGCAGCTTGGCTATGGGGGCGAGCACCGGGGAGCTGTTTTTT
.	16	TRBV3-1	.	TRBJ2-2	CASSQGVNPNTGELFF	TGTGCCAGCAGCCAAGGGGTTAACCCGAACACCGGGGAGCTGTTTTTT
few	13	TRBV20-1	TRBD1	TRBJ1-2	CSARDYRGYGYTF	TGCAGTGCTAGAGATTACAGGGGCTATGGCTACACCTTC
.	15	TRBV4-2	.	TRBJ1-4	CASSQGDARIEKLFF	TGTGCCAGCAGCCAAGGAGATGCCAGGATTGAAAAACTGTTTTTT
.	14	TRBV7-2	.	TRBJ1-1	CASGRRMGATEAFF	TGTGCCAGCGGCCGGAGGATGGGGGCAACTGAAGCTTTCTTT
.	16	TRBV27	.	TRBJ2-7	CASSTRVAAVSHEQYF	TGTGCCAGCAGTACAAGAGTAGCCGCTGTTAGCCACGAGCAGTACTTC
.	16	TRBV11-2	.	TRBJ2-5	CASSLDRGGPQETQYF	TGTGCCAGCAGCTTAGATAGGGGGGGGCCACAAGAGACCCAGTACTTC
few	14	TRBV15	TRBD1	TRBJ1-2	CATRAGQGPYGYTF	TGTGCCACCCGGGCAGGACAGGGACCCTATGGCTACACCTTC
few	15	TRBV28	TRBD2	TRBJ2-1	CASSPTSGRVNEQFF	TGTGCCAGCAGTCCGACTAGCGGGAGGGTTAATGAGCAGTTCTTC
few	14	TRBV28	TRBD1	TRBJ2-7	CASSPTTGTYEQYF	TGTGCCAGCAGTCCAACGACAGGGACCTACGAGCAGTACTTC
.	18	TRBV28	TRBD1	TRBJ1-1	CASSVDRVLDLENTEAFF	TGTGCCAGCAGCGTGGACAGGGTCTTAGACCTCGAGAACACTGAAGCTTTCTTT
few	15	TRBV3-1	.	TRBJ1-3	CASSGGPPGGLTIYF	TGTGCCAGCAGCGGGGGACCGCCCGGCGGTCTAACCATATATTTT
few	16	TRBV5-1	TRBD2	TRBJ2-1	CASRSSGTSGYNEQFF	TGCGCCAGCAGATCTTCCGGGACTAGCGGGTATAATGAGCAGTTCTTC
few	17	TRBV7-9	.	TRBJ1-6	CASSQMTVSSYNSPLHF	TGTGCCAGCAGCCAGATGACAGTTTCCTCCTATAATTCACCCCTCCACTTT
many	13	TRBV20-1	.	TRBJ1-5	CSANDMNNQPQHF	TGCAGTGCAAACGACATGAACAATCAGCCCCAGCATTTT
.	16	TRBV20-1	TRBD1	TRBJ2-4	CSARDWTGLAKNIQYF	TGCAGTGCTAGAGATTGGACAGGGCTAGCCAAAAACATTCAGTACTTC
many	14	TRBV5-1	.	TRBJ2-5	CASSLENTQETQYF	TGCGCCAGCAGCTTAGAAAACACTCAAGAGACCCAGTACTTC
few	16	TRBV25-1	.	TRBJ1-5	CASSDPGGQSNQPQHF	TGTGCCAGCAGTGATCCGGGGGGCCAGAGCAATCAGCCCCAGCATTTT
.	13	TRBV14	.	TRBJ2-3	CASRRLEVGTQYF	TGTGCCAGCAGACGACTAGAGGTCGGTACGCAGTATTTT
.	17	TRBV6-1	TRBD2	TRBJ2-3	CASSGTSGTRVTDTQYF	TGTGCCAGCAGCGGGACTAGCGGGACGAGAGTCACAGATACGCAGTATTTT